Below are 13 T cell receptor beta chains sequenced from a single sample in a study of shared clonotypes between healthy human individuals. Clones were read by immunoSEQ multiplex PCR, and TCRdb kept only the in-frame ones, dropping some. The sample lists just over 2,000,000 clones, approximately 94% seen once, with 0.85% to 1.3% in the top ten. Naive-designated CD8 cells lacked CD45RO, were positively enriched for CCR7, and omitted terminally differentiated effector memory CD45RA+ cells. Sample: naive CD8+ T cells sorted from blood. The receptors derive from a man aged 18 to 35 in good health.

The chain links TRBV28 to TRBJ1-6, with D unclear. This CDR3 has 15 residues. The germline V gene has CDR1 MDHEN and CDR2 SYDVKM. Trimming cost V 5 bases and J 0 bases, with 8 bases left between them. The CDR3 nucleotides are TGTGCCAGCAGTCTAAGGGACTCCTATAATTCACCCCTCCACTTT. Amino acids: CASSLRDSYNSPLHF.

This clone was counted once. This chain joins TRBV10-2 and TRBJ2-7, with 10 bases identical to TRBD1. This CDR3 is 15 amino acids long. From germline, CDR1 is WSHSY and CDR2 SAAADI. Germline trimming cut 3 bases from V and 4 bases from J; bases unmatched to any gene: 6. The CDR3 DNA reads TGCGCCAGCAGTGAACCCGGGACAGGGGAATACGAGCAGTACTTC. It translates to CASSEPGTGEYEQYF.

This sequence joins TRBV7-8 and TRBJ2-5; TRBD1 matches 10 bases. Germline CDR1 is SGHVS and CDR2 is FQNEAQ. The V and J ends lost 2 bases and 0 bases, in that order; junction bases with no gene match: 6. The CDR3 loop spans 17 amino acids. Here the CDR3 DNA reads TGTGCCAGCAGCTTAAGAGGACAGGGGGTCCACCAAGAGACCCAGTACTTC. Protein product: CASSLRGQGVHQETQYF.

The chain combines TRBV4-1 with TRBJ1-3, with D possibly TRBD1 on 5 matching bases. Germline V lookup: CDR1 MGHRA, CDR2 YSYEKL. The V and J ends lost 1 base and 2 bases respectively, with 9 bases between them. This CDR3 is built from 15 residues. The DNA of the CDR3 is TGCGCCAGCAGCCAAGCTAGGGGTGCTGGAAACACCATATATTTT. Its protein is CASSQARGAGNTIYF.

The chain is built from TRBV7-2 and TRBJ2-4; perhaps TRBD2 as D (5 bases). The CDR3 extends over 13 amino acids. CDR1 is SGHTA and CDR2 is FQGNSA in the germline V gene. Trimming took 6 bases from V and 6 from J, leaving 12 bases between them. In DNA, the CDR3 is TGTGCCAGCAGATCCGGGCGGGCAAACATTCAGTACTTC. It translates to CASRSGRANIQYF.

Notes on this clone: Other nucleotide sequences from this sample produce the same CDR3. The chain combines TRBV13 with TRBJ2-7, with TRBD1 identical over 9 bases. Trimming cost V 5 bases and J 3 bases; bases outside gene matches: 2. Germline values: CDR1 PRHDT, CDR2 FYEKMQ (reference sequence). This CDR3 spans 13 amino acids. This CDR3 reads CASSTDRGYEQYF. The DNA for the CDR3 is TGTGCCAGCAGCACGGACAGGGGCTACGAGCAGTACTTC.

A remark on this clone: Other nucleotide sequences in the sample specify the same CDR3. This chain connects TRBV7-9 to TRBJ2-1; 8 nucleotides agree with TRBD2. The CDR3 contains 15 residues. With V trimmed by 5 bases and J by 0 bases, 3 bases remained unmatched. Germline V CDR1 and CDR2: SEHNR, FQNEAQ (reference sequence). In DNA, the CDR3 is TGTGCCAGCAGCCCGAGCGGGAGCTCCTACAATGAGCAGTTCTTC. Its translation: CASSPSGSSYNEQFF.

The chain is built from TRBV6-1 and TRBJ2-3; D might be TRBD2 (6 bases). CDR1 and CDR2 (germline): MNHNS, SASEGT. The CDR3 has 14 amino acids. V lost 1 base to trimming and J lost 6 bases, with 11 bases between them. In DNA form, the CDR3 reads TGTGCCAGCAGTGAAGGGGGGAGCGGGGATACGCAGTATTTT. Translation gives CASSEGGSGDTQYF.

This chain connects TRBV9 to TRBJ2-7; 12 positions match TRBD2. The CDR3 extends over 17 amino acids. After removal of 4 bases from V and 7 bases from J, the junction contained 15 bases not matched to a gene. Per the germline V gene, CDR1 is SGDLS and CDR2 is YYNGEE. In nucleotides, the CDR3 is TGTGCCAGCAGCTCCACCCCGGGGGGGCTAGCGGGAGGGGAGCAGTACTTC. Its protein product is CASSSTPGGLAGGEQYF.

The chain recombines TRBV29-1 with TRBJ2-1; D not resolved. The germline V and J ends were trimmed by 5 bases and 6 bases, with 5 bases remaining between them. Per the germline V gene, CDR1 is SQVTM and CDR2 is ANQGSEA. CDR3 size: 10 residues. The CDR3 coding sequence is TGCAGCGTTTTGAGCAATGAGCAGTTCTTC. Protein: CSVLSNEQFF.

This chain joins TRBV19 and TRBJ1-5; D is perhaps TRBD1 (6 bases). The CDR3 is made up of 13 amino acids. Germline V lookup: CDR1 LNHDA, CDR2 SQIVND (reference sequence). The V and J ends lost 9 bases and 1 base respectively, with 10 bases between them. The CDR3 DNA follows: TGTGCCAGACAGGGTCCAAGCAATCAGCCCCAGCATTTT. Translation gives CARQGPSNQPQHF.

Note on this clone: The junction and the germline gene differ at one end; a read error may be behind it. V and J are TRBV28 and TRBJ2-2; D is perhaps TRBD2 (5 bases). Germline values: CDR1 MDHEN, CDR2 SYDVKM. The CDR3 spans 13 residues. DNA for the CDR3: TGTGCCGGCGCCGCGGTCCGGCCCGGGGAGCGGTTTTTT. As protein: CAGAAVRPGERFF.

In DNA form, the CDR3 reads TGCGCCAGCACCCTATCACGGGGGCTCTCCTACGAGCAGTACTTC. Its protein product is CASTLSRGLSYEQYF. The chain employs TRBV10-2 and TRBJ2-7; either TRBD1 or TRBD2 may supply D (6 bases each). The CDR3 length is 15 residues. The V and J ends lost 7 bases and 0 bases respectively, with 16 bases between them. CDR1 WSHSY and CDR2 SAAADI come from the germline V gene.